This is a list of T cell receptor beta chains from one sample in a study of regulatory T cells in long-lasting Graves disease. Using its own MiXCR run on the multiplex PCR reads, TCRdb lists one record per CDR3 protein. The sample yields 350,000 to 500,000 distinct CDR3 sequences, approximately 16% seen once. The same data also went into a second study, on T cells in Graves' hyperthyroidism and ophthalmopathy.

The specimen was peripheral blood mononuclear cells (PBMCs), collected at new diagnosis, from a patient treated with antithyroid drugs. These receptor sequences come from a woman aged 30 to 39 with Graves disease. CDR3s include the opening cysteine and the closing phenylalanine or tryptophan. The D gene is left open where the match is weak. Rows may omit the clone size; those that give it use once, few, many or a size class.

CDR3nt: TGCAGTGCTGTCGGTACAGGGACTAGCCTTTACGAGCAGTACTTC
CDR3aa: CSAVGTGTSLYEQYF
v_gene: TRBV20-1
j_gene: TRBJ2-7
abundance: many
d_gene: TRBD2

CDR3nt: TGTGCCAGCAGTTTGCGGGACGGCCACACTGAAGCTTTCTTT
CDR3aa: CASSLRDGHTEAFF
v_gene: TRBV27
j_gene: TRBJ1-1
abundance: .
d_gene: .

CDR3nt: TGTGCCAGCAGTGTCAGGGCGAACACCGGGGAGCTGTTTTTT
CDR3aa: CASSVRANTGELFF
v_gene: TRBV25-1
j_gene: TRBJ2-2
abundance: .
d_gene: .

CDR3nt: TGCAGTGCTAGTGGGGCAGGGGGCCTGAACACTGAAGCTTTCTTT
CDR3aa: CSASGAGGLNTEAFF
v_gene: TRBV20-1
j_gene: TRBJ1-1
abundance: many
d_gene: TRBD1

CDR3nt: TGTGCCAGCAGTTACTCTATTCAGTCGTACCAAGAGACCCAGTACTTC
CDR3aa: CASSYSIQSYQETQYF
v_gene: TRBV6-5
j_gene: TRBJ2-5
abundance: .
d_gene: .

CDR3nt: TGTGCCAGCAGACCGACAGGGACTGGAAGCTACACCTTC
CDR3aa: CASRPTGTGSYTF
v_gene: TRBV27
j_gene: TRBJ1-2
abundance: many
d_gene: TRBD1

CDR3nt: TGTGCCAGCAGTTGGAACGTCAAGCGGTCCACGGGGTACGAGCAGTACTTC
CDR3aa: CASSWNVKRSTGYEQYF
v_gene: TRBV6-5
j_gene: TRBJ2-7
abundance: many
d_gene: .

CDR3nt: TGTGCCAGCAGTTTGCCCAGGGGACGCAATCAGCCCCAGCATTTT
CDR3aa: CASSLPRGRNQPQHF
v_gene: TRBV28
j_gene: TRBJ1-5
abundance: many
d_gene: .

CDR3nt: TGCGCCAGCAGCCAAACGGTGTCTTCGGACAGGGAATATGAAAAACTGTTTTTT
CDR3aa: CASSQTVSSDREYEKLFF
v_gene: TRBV4-1
j_gene: TRBJ1-4
abundance: .
d_gene: TRBD1

CDR3nt: TGTGCCAGTAGTACGTTAGCGGGGTTGCTCGATGAGCAGTTCTTC
CDR3aa: CASSTLAGLLDEQFF
v_gene: TRBV19
j_gene: TRBJ2-1
abundance: .
d_gene: TRBD2

CDR3nt: TGCGCCAGCGCAAGGCAGCGGAGCACTAATGAAGAACTGTTTTTT
CDR3aa: CASARQRSTNEELFF
v_gene: TRBV5-1
j_gene: TRBJ1-4
abundance: .
d_gene: .

CDR3nt: TGTGCCAGCAGCGCGCAACTCAAGGGAAGCACAGATACGCAGTATTTT
CDR3aa: CASSAQLKGSTDTQYF
v_gene: TRBV9
j_gene: TRBJ2-3
abundance: few
d_gene: .

CDR3nt: TGTGCCAGCAGCTTACGGGCCGCAGATTACCAAGAGACCCAGTACTTC
CDR3aa: CASSLRAADYQETQYF
v_gene: TRBV11-1
j_gene: TRBJ2-5
abundance: many
d_gene: .

CDR3nt: TGTGCCAGCTCAGTGGGACAATCCAATGAGCAGTTCTTC
CDR3aa: CASSVGQSNEQFF
v_gene: TRBV18
j_gene: TRBJ2-1
abundance: many
d_gene: .

CDR3nt: TGTGCCAGCAGTTTATTACAGGGGGCAGGGGAGAACTATGGCTACACCTTC
CDR3aa: CASSLLQGAGENYGYTF
v_gene: TRBV12-3/TRBV12-4
j_gene: TRBJ1-2
abundance: .
d_gene: TRBD1

CDR3nt: TGTGCCAGCAGCTCGGACAGCTACAACACTGAAGCTTTCTTT
CDR3aa: CASSSDSYNTEAFF
v_gene: TRBV7-9
j_gene: TRBJ1-1
abundance: few
d_gene: .

CDR3nt: TGTGCCAGCAGACCAACGACAGGGGGCTATGAGCAGTTCTTC
CDR3aa: CASRPTTGGYEQFF
v_gene: TRBV12-3/TRBV12-4
j_gene: TRBJ2-1
abundance: many
d_gene: TRBD1